These 27 T cell receptor beta chains were sequenced from one sample in a study of identical twins. TCRdb re-derived calls from the 5' RACE reads in MiXCR, one entry per CDR3 protein. The sample holds about 530,000 distinct CDR3 sequences, 12% to 15% seen once. The same sample was also used in a study of yellow fever vaccine responses in identical twins.

Sequencing was carried out using CD4+ T cells sorted from blood. The origin of the receptors is a woman between 18 and 29 years old in good health.

This clonotype appeared many times. The rearrangement uses TRBV24-1 and TRBJ2-6; perhaps TRBD2 as D (6 bases). The V end was cut by 4 bases, the J end by 2 bases, with 11 bases between. The length of the CDR3 is 16 residues. Germline assignment: CDR1 KGHDR and CDR2 SFDVKD. The CDR3 nucleotides read TGTGCCACCAGTGAGACCGGGGGACCTGGGGCCAACGTCCTGACTTTC. It yields the protein CATSETGGPGANVLTF.

CDR3 region: CATSSTSSGPSYNEQFF. The CDR3 nucleotides are TGTGCCACCAGCTCCACCTCTAGCGGACCCTCCTACAATGAGCAGTTCTTC. This sequence joins TRBV24-1 and TRBJ2-1; 7 bases match TRBD2. Germline V gene data show CDR1 as KGHDR and CDR2 as SFDVKD. Trimming took 7 bases from V and 0 from J; bases not matched to a gene: 11. The CDR3 runs to 17 residues.

The chain's CDR3 is CATRGASTDTQYF. In nucleotides, the CDR3 is TGTGCCACCAGGGGAGCTAGCACAGATACGCAGTATTTT. The J gene is TRBJ2-3, the V gene TRBV10-3; D possibly corresponds to TRBD1 (6 bases). Trimming pared 10 bases from V and 0 bases from J, leaving 11 bases between. Germline V lookup: CDR1 ENHRY, CDR2 SYGVKD. This CDR3 contains 13 residues.

This clonotype has just a few counts. The J gene is TRBJ1-2, the V gene TRBV14; a possible D gene is TRBD1 (6 bases). Deletions cut 7 bases from V and 6 bases from J, with 15 bases between. Germline CDR1 is SGHDN and CDR2 is FVKESK. The CDR3 runs to 13 residues. The CDR3 here is CASTLAGGHGYTF. The CDR3 DNA is TGTGCCAGCACCCTGGCCGGGGGGCATGGCTACACCTTC.

This clonotype showed up just a few times. The V call is TRBV5-6, the J call TRBJ2-1; 13 bases line up with TRBD2. Germline CDR1 is SGHDT and CDR2 is YYEEEE. This CDR3 comprises 18 residues. V dropped 4 bases and J dropped 0; count of bases not matched to a gene: 7. CDR3 residues: CASSPLAGGSSSYNEQFF. In DNA, the CDR3 is TGTGCCAGCAGCCCACTAGCGGGAGGGTCTAGCTCCTACAATGAGCAGTTCTTC.

CDR3 sequence: CSARDAGVIYEQYF. The CDR3 nucleotides are TGCAGTGCTAGAGATGCTGGGGTTATCTACGAGCAGTACTTC. V is TRBV20-1 and J is TRBJ2-7; unclear D gene. The CDR3 totals 14 residues. V was shortened by 0 bases and J by 3 bases, with 12 bases between the two germline ends. From germline, CDR1 is DFQATT and CDR2 SNEGSKA (reference sequence).

This sequence joins TRBV7-9 and TRBJ2-1, with 11 positions matching TRBD2. Per the germline V gene, CDR1 is SEHNR and CDR2 is FQNEAQ (reference sequence). The length of the CDR3 is 15 residues. Trimming at V came to 5 bases and at J to 8 bases, leaving 8 bases not matched to a gene. The CDR3 sequence: CASSPPSGRNDEQFF. In DNA, the CDR3 is TGTGCCAGCAGCCCCCCTAGCGGGAGGAATGATGAGCAGTTCTTC.

A few counts support this clonotype. The chain is built from TRBV5-1 and TRBJ2-6; TRBD1 matches 7 bases. CDR1 SGHRS and CDR2 YFSETQ come from the germline V gene. The J segment lost 3 bases and the V segment lost 2 bases, leaving 8 bases of the junction unmatched. This CDR3 region has 17 residues. Here the CDR3 reads CASSLASGGHGANVLTF. Written as DNA, the CDR3 is TGCGCCAGCAGCTTAGCGTCAGGGGGACATGGGGCCAACGTCCTGACTTTC.

This clonotype occurred a few times. CDR3 nucleotides: TGTGCCAGCAGCTTAATTAGCGGGGGGCCCACCGGGGAGCTGTTTTTT. It yields the protein CASSLISGGPTGELFF. The chain has TRBV7-7 and TRBJ2-2; 10 positions match TRBD2. The trim removed 2 bases at V and 4 bases at J, leaving 4 bases unmatched. CDR1 SSHAT and CDR2 FNYEAQ come from the germline V gene (reference sequence). CDR3 length: 16 amino acids.

This clonotype was observed a few times. In DNA form, the CDR3 reads TGCGCCAGCAGCCCTCTTTTATCCCAGACCGGGGAGCTGTTTTTT. The encoded protein is CASSPLLSQTGELFF. The chain has TRBV5-1 and TRBJ2-2; D is unclear. Germline CDR1 reads SGHRS; CDR2 reads YFSETQ. The CDR3 sequence is 15 residues long. V shed 4 bases and J shed 5 bases, with 15 bases lying between them.

In its sample, this clonotype was seen many times. The genes are TRBV7-8 and TRBJ2-1; the D gene is possibly TRBD1 (5 bases). CDR1 is SGHVS, CDR2 FQNEAQ, per germline. Trimming removed 1 base at V and 7 bases at J, with 8 bases between. This CDR3 spans 13 amino acids. The CDR3 here is CASSLVGVNEQFF. The CDR3 nucleotides read TGTGCCAGCAGCTTAGTAGGGGTTAATGAGCAGTTCTTC.

About this clonotype: The junction does not match germline at one end; this may be a read error. The chain combines TRBV12-3 or TRBV12-4 with TRBJ2-7; D call uncertain. The CDR3 length is 14 residues. The CDR3 loop is CAGSLSLGHGEQYF. The CDR3, as DNA: TGTGCCGGCAGTTTATCCCTCGGGCACGGGGAGCAGTACTTC.

J is TRBJ1-3 and V is TRBV6-1, with TRBD1 as a possible D gene (6 bases). The length of the CDR3 is 14 residues. Between the trimmed V and J ends, which lost 5 bases and 0 bases, there was a span of 8 bases. The germline V gene encodes CDR1 MNHNS and CDR2 SASEGT. The CDR3 DNA follows: TGTGCCAGCAGTCGGGACAACTCTGGAAACACCATATATTTT. Its translation is CASSRDNSGNTIYF.

In its sample, this clonotype was seen a few times. This sequence joins TRBV5-6 and TRBJ2-5, with TRBD2 identical over 11 bases. The V segment lost 4 bases and the J segment 3 bases; nucleotides outside the gene matches: 2. The CDR3 is 14 residues long. From germline, CDR1 is SGHDT and CDR2 YYEEEE. The CDR3: CASSETSGEETQYF. DNA of the CDR3: TGTGCCAGCAGCGAGACTAGCGGGGAAGAGACCCAGTACTTC.

This clonotype was seen only a few times. V is TRBV2 and J is TRBJ1-6, with 7 bases aligning to TRBD1. Germline CDR1 reads SNHLY; CDR2 reads FYNNEI. The CDR3 is 15 amino acids. V lost 8 bases and J lost 6; bases outside the gene matches: 10. The CDR3 reads CASDPSGTANSPLHF. CDR3 bases: TGTGCCAGCGATCCTTCCGGGACAGCTAATTCACCCCTCCACTTT.

The chain employs TRBV20-1 and TRBJ2-3, with 12 positions matching TRBD2. The ends lost 1 base at V and 2 bases at J; junction bases unmatched: 13. The CDR3 length is 19 residues. CDR1 is DFQATT, CDR2 SNEGSKA, per germline (reference sequence). DNA for the CDR3: TGCAGTGCTAGAGTAATACTAGCGGGGGGCTGGAGGTTCACAGATACGCAGTATTTT. Amino acid sequence: CSARVILAGGWRFTDTQYF.

This chain uses TRBV6-6 with TRBJ2-7; D not certain. There are 13 residues in the CDR3. Per the germline V gene, CDR1 is MNHNY and CDR2 is SVGAGI (reference sequence). V lost 0 bases to trimming and J lost 5 bases, with 8 bases between them. CDR3 amino acids: CASSYSTANEQYF. CDR3 nucleotides: TGTGCCAGCAGTTACTCGACCGCGAACGAGCAGTACTTC.

The chain joins TRBV6-5 to TRBJ2-7; weak D call: TRBD1 (6 bases). Between the trimmed V and J ends, which lost 1 base and 3 bases, there was a span of 10 bases. This CDR3 spans 14 amino acids. Germline V CDR1 and CDR2: MNHEY, SVGAGI. The CDR3 DNA follows: TGTGCCAGCAGTTACTGGGGCAGGGGCTACGAGCAGTACTTC. It yields the protein CASSYWGRGYEQYF.

The chain couples TRBV16 to TRBJ2-3, with no clear D. Per germline, CDR1 KGHSY and CDR2 FQNENV. Between the trimmed V and J ends, which lost 3 bases and 6 bases, there was a span of 13 bases. This CDR3 has 14 amino acids. The CDR3 DNA follows: TGTGCCAGCAGCCAGCGGACCTCTGGGGATACGCAGTATTTT. It is translated as CASSQRTSGDTQYF.

This clonotype turned up a few times. The chain joins TRBV5-6 to TRBJ1-5; 11 positions match TRBD1. Per the germline V gene, CDR1 is SGHDT and CDR2 is YYEEEE. CDR3 length: 14 amino acids. V trimming: 4 bases; J trimming: 6 bases; junction bases outside the gene matches: 3. DNA for the CDR3: TGTGCCAGCAGCAAGGACAGGGGGCTTCAGCCCCAGCATTTT. Translated: CASSKDRGLQPQHF.

This sequence joins TRBV3-1 and TRBJ2-1; 7 bases align to TRBD2. V dropped 1 base and J dropped 5; count of bases not matched to a gene: 5. This CDR3 contains 15 residues. The germline V gene encodes CDR1 LGHDT and CDR2 YNNKEL (reference sequence). CDR3: CASSQVLAGDNEQFF. CDR3 DNA sequence: TGTGCCAGCAGCCAAGTTCTGGCGGGAGACAATGAGCAGTTCTTC.

The chain employs TRBV7-3 and TRBJ2-2, with TRBD1 identical over 8 bases. The CDR3 runs 23 residues. The germline V gene has CDR1 SGHTA and CDR2 FQGTGA. V shed 10 bases, J shed 4 bases, and the junction held 35 bases outside the gene matches. The CDR3 nucleotides are TGTGCCACCCTCACTTCGGCCCCATCGAAACGAACAGGGGGAATCATTGGCACCGGGGAGCTGTTTTTT. As protein: CATLTSAPSKRTGGIIGTGELFF. The entire variable domain, with the rest obtained from reference TRBV7-3 and TRBJ2-2, is as follows: GAGVSQTPSNKVTEKGKYVELRCDPISGHTALYWYRQSLGQGPEFLIYFQGTGAADDSGLPNDRFFAVRPEGSVSTLKIQRTERGDSAVYLCATLTSAPSKRTGGIIGTGELFFGEGSRLTVL.

The sample holds a few counts of this clonotype. The V call is TRBV3-1, the J call TRBJ2-1, with D uncertain. CDR3 size: 14 residues. Trimming pared 0 bases from V and 5 bases from J, leaving 8 bases between. The germline V gene has CDR1 LGHDT and CDR2 YNNKEL (reference sequence). CDR3 coding DNA: TGTGCCAGCAGCCAAGAAGTTCACCACAATGAGCAGTTCTTC. It specifies CASSQEVHHNEQFF.

Only a few counts were recorded for this clonotype. V usage is TRBV6-1 and J usage is TRBJ1-4, with TRBD1 identical over 7 bases. Per the germline V gene, CDR1 is MNHNS and CDR2 is SASEGT. V was pared by 5 bases and J by 8 bases, with 14 bases of the junction left unmatched. This CDR3 contains 16 residues. CDR3 sequence: CASSKGSTGPTEKLFF. CDR3 bases: TGTGCCAGCAGTAAGGGGTCGACAGGGCCGACCGAAAAACTGTTTTTT.

This clonotype was picked up a small number of times. The J gene is TRBJ1-3, the V gene TRBV7-2; D not resolved. The V gene lost 3 bases and the J gene lost 1 base, with 13 bases spanning the gap. From germline, CDR1 is SGHTA and CDR2 FQGNSA. This CDR3 comprises 16 residues. As DNA, the CDR3 is TGTGCCAGCAGCTTTTTAGGTCTCAGGTCTGGAAACACCATATATTTT. Its protein product is CASSFLGLRSGNTIYF. The variable domain in full, with the rest retrieved from reference TRBV7-2 and TRBJ1-3, is GAGVSQSPSNKVTEKGKDVELRCDPISGHTALYWYRQSLGQGLEFLIYFQGNSAPDKSGLPSDRFSAERTGGSVSTLTIQRTQQEDSAVYLCASSFLGLRSGNTIYFGEGSWLTVV.

This clonotype was seen only a few times. The chain employs TRBV20-1 and TRBJ1-1; D is perhaps TRBD1 (6 bases). Trimming took off 5 bases at V and 9 bases at J, with 13 bases between the two ends. This CDR3 contains 11 residues. Germline CDR1 is DFQATT and CDR2 is SNEGSKA (reference sequence). CDR3 loop: CSALRGAQAFF. The CDR3 region has the DNA TGCAGTGCTCTCCGGGGGGCTCAAGCTTTCTTT.

The rearrangement links TRBV29-1 to TRBJ2-3; D gene ambiguous. Germline loops: CDR1 SQVTM, CDR2 ANQGSEA. Trimming pared 3 bases from V and 3 bases from J, leaving 7 bases between. The CDR3 sequence is 12 residues long. In DNA form, the CDR3 reads TGCAGCGTTGATCCAACGACAGATACGCAGTATTTT. It encodes CSVDPTTDTQYF.